This T cell receptor beta chain was obtained from a study of T cell responses to AZD1222 COVID-19 vaccine. Repertoires were generated with immunoSEQ multiplex PCR, while TCRdb's copy carries only in-frame clones and drops some. The data contain 90,000 to 100,000 clones, 70% to 90% of them singletons. Looked up from germline, CDR1 is PRHDT and CDR2 is FYEKMQ (reference sequence). The CDR3 totals 16 residues. The germline V and J ends were trimmed by 3 bases and 5 bases, with 19 bases remaining between them. Notes on the study in general: Donor demographics were predominantly white British with a female majority; clonal diversity may be underestimated. Scientists sampled the repertoires only once the peak T cell response had passed. The study found vaccine-associated CD4 TCRs spanning spike, dominant at 160-218 and 743-854.

Details on this clone: Its antigen remains unidentified.

The V call is TRBV13, the J call TRBJ2-5, with D unresolved. This receptor was obtained from an adult in good health. The sequencing used peripheral blood, collected on day 0 of AZD1222 vaccination. The CDR3 loop is CASSFYRATGEETQYF. For the CDR3, the DNA is TGTGCCAGCAGCTTCTACCGGGCTACCGGAGAGGAGACCCAGTACTTC.